The 18 T cell receptor beta chains below were found in one sample sequenced in a study of blood T cell repertoires in COVID-19. Assay used: immunoSEQ multiplex PCR; TCRdb lists only in-frame clones, some missing. The table lists approximately 54,000 clones, more than 80% of them singletons, with 4% to 5.5% in the top ten. Sample: peripheral blood. The receptors stem from a woman aged 60-75 years with acute or convalescent COVID-19.

The rearrangement links TRBV24-1 to TRBJ2-7; TRBD2 might be the D (6 bases). The V and J ends lost 7 bases and 7 bases respectively, with 16 bases between them. Germline lookup yields CDR1 KGHDR and CDR2 SFDVKD. The CDR3 is 13 amino acids. The CDR3 DNA sequence: TGTGCCACCAGCCGGGCCCCGGAGGGGGAGCAGTACTTC. It specifies CATSRAPEGEQYF.

The chain has TRBV4-2 and TRBJ1-1; perhaps TRBD1 as D (5 bases). V lost 0 bases and J lost 8, with 10 bases in between. The germline V gene encodes CDR1 LGHNA and CDR2 YNFKEQ. The CDR3 totals 13 residues. CDR3: CASSQEGGGEAFF. In nucleotides, the CDR3 is TGTGCCAGCAGCCAAGAGGGGGGAGGAGAAGCTTTCTTT.

V gene TRBV6-6 combines with J gene TRBJ2-1, with 7 bases that match TRBD2. V shed 2 bases, J shed 8 bases, and the junction held 3 bases outside the gene matches. Germline values: CDR1 MNHNY, CDR2 SVGAGI (reference sequence). The CDR3 has 13 amino acids. The CDR3 region is CASSYGGSYEQFF. In DNA form, the CDR3 reads TGTGCCAGCAGTTACGGCGGGAGCTATGAGCAGTTCTTC.

This rearrangement joins TRBV25-1 to TRBJ2-7; D perhaps matches TRBD1 (5 bases). The germline V and J ends were trimmed by 0 bases and 3 bases, with 12 bases remaining between them. This CDR3 has 15 residues. Per germline, CDR1 MGHDK and CDR2 SYGVNS. CDR3 in amino acids: CASSEYRQGHYEQYF. CDR3 nucleotide sequence: TGTGCCAGCAGTGAATATAGGCAGGGTCACTACGAGCAGTACTTC.

The chain combines TRBV6-6 with TRBJ2-2; D perhaps matches TRBD1 (6 bases). The CDR3 is 14 residues long. The V end was cut by 7 bases, the J end by 0 bases, with 9 bases between. Germline-derived CDR1 and CDR2 are MNHNY and SVGAGI (reference sequence). In nucleotides, the CDR3 is TGTGCCAGCAAACGGGACACGAACACCGGGGAGCTGTTTTTT. This codes for CASKRDTNTGELFF.

The CDR3 bases are TGTGCCATCAGTGGGCTAGCGGACTACAATGAGCAGTTCTTC. Amino acids: CAISGLADYNEQFF. The gene calls are TRBV10-3 and TRBJ2-1; 7 nucleotides agree with TRBD2. CDR3 size: 14 residues. V was clipped by 4 bases and J by 3 bases; unmatched bases: 3. The germline V gene has CDR1 ENHRY and CDR2 SYGVKD.

This rearrangement joins TRBV28 to TRBJ2-3; 8 bases match TRBD2. CDR3 length: 15 amino acids. V trimming: 4 bases; J trimming: 5 bases; junction bases outside the gene matches: 8. Germline CDR1 and CDR2: MDHEN and SYDVKM. This CDR3 reads CASSSTGAGGDTQYF. The CDR3 DNA sequence: TGTGCCAGCAGTTCTACCGGGGCGGGGGGAGATACGCAGTATTTT.

In its sample, this clone was seen once. The chain couples TRBV5-6 to TRBJ1-5, with D possibly matching TRBD1 (6 bases). Germline CDR1 reads SGHDT; CDR2 reads YYEEEE. The CDR3 has 14 amino acids. The V gene lost 0 bases and the J gene lost 5 bases, with 9 bases spanning the gap. CDR3 sequence (DNA): TGTGCCAGCAGCTTGGCCAAGGGGGATCAGCCCCAGCATTTT. Translating gives CASSLAKGDQPQHF.

V gene TRBV3-1 (or the pseudogene TRBV3-2) combines with J gene TRBJ1-1, with D possibly TRBD1 on 6 matching bases. Germline CDR1 and CDR2: LGHDT and YNNKEL (reference sequence). Trimming took off 4 bases at V and 5 bases at J, with 14 bases between the two ends. The CDR3 sequence is 14 residues long. The chain's CDR3 is CASSPMGGLTEAFF. The CDR3 DNA reads as TGTGCCAGCAGCCCCATGGGGGGGCTGACTGAAGCTTTCTTT.

This clone was counted a few times. V is TRBV7-9 and J is TRBJ1-2; D unclear. In germline, CDR1 is SEHNR, CDR2 FQNEAQ (reference sequence). The CDR3 covers 17 residues. Trimming pared 5 bases from V and 0 bases from J, leaving 19 bases between. The CDR3 spells CASSPGERSSSNYGYTF. The CDR3, as DNA: TGTGCCAGCAGCCCCGGGGAGCGGAGCTCTTCTAACTATGGCTACACCTTC.

The chain has TRBV5-1 and TRBJ2-3, with D possibly matching TRBD2 (6 bases). CDR1 and CDR2 from the germline V gene are SGHRS and YFSETQ. The V end lost 0 bases, the J end lost 0 bases, and 14 bases lay between the germline ends. This CDR3 spans 17 amino acids. CDR3 residues: CASSLAEGLTSTDTQYF. The CDR3 DNA reads TGCGCCAGCAGCTTGGCCGAAGGACTAACTAGCACAGATACGCAGTATTTT.

This clone was seen only once. This rearrangement joins TRBV24-1 to TRBJ2-1, with 8 bases aligning to TRBD2. The germline V gene has CDR1 KGHDR and CDR2 SFDVKD. Trimming cost V 7 bases and J 10 bases; bases outside gene matches: 14. CDR3 length equals 15 residues. The chain's CDR3 is CATSAAGAGVLEQFF. The CDR3 nucleotides read TGTGCCACCAGCGCAGCGGGAGCGGGGGTTTTGGAGCAGTTCTTC.

This sequence joins TRBV19 and TRBJ2-1; 8 bases line up with TRBD2. The CDR3 has 16 amino acids. V gave up 1 base and J gave up 0 bases; unmatched junction bases: 2. Germline CDR1 is LNHDA and CDR2 is SQIVND (reference sequence). The CDR3 here is CASSIGGGLSYNEQFF. CDR3 nucleotides: TGTGCCAGTAGTATAGGCGGGGGGCTCTCCTACAATGAGCAGTTCTTC.

The rearrangement uses TRBV23-1 and TRBJ1-1; a possible D gene is TRBD1 (5 bases). TRBV23-1 is given ORF status, its function remaining uncertain. This CDR3 spans 20 amino acids. V was pared by 7 bases and J by 2 bases, with 32 bases between. CDR3 DNA: TGCGCCAGCACCCCCGTTTTAGGGGTTGACCTAGGGCTAGGTAACACTGAAGCTTTCTTT. This translates into CASTPVLGVDLGLGNTEAFF.

This clone was recorded once. The V and J genes are TRBV5-1 and TRBJ2-1, with 10 bases lining up with TRBD2. CDR3 size: 18 residues. Germline CDR1 is SGHRS and CDR2 is YFSETQ. Germline trimming cut 2 bases from V and 0 bases from J; bases unmatched to any gene: 8. CDR3 sequence (DNA): TGCGCCAGCAGCTTTCGGCTAGCGGGGGTCTCCTCCTACAATGAGCAGTTCTTC. Amino acid sequence: CASSFRLAGVSSYNEQFF. The full variable domain, with the rest looked up from reference TRBV5-1 and TRBJ2-1, is KAGVTQTPRYLIKTRGQQVTLSCSPISGHRSVSWYQQTPGQGLQFLFEYFSETQRNKGNFPGRFSGRQFSNSRSEMNVSTLELGDSALYLCASSFRLAGVSSYNEQFFGPGTRLTVL.

The chain employs TRBV7-2 and TRBJ1-1, with D perhaps TRBD1 (6 bases). Germline assignment: CDR1 SGHTA and CDR2 FQGNSA. V was pared by 3 bases and J by 2 bases, with 10 bases between. The CDR3 loop spans 14 amino acids. The CDR3 coding sequence is TGTGCCAGCAGCTTTAACAGGGCTAACACTGAAGCTTTCTTT. Translating it yields CASSFNRANTEAFF. Looking up the rest from reference TRBV7-2 and TRBJ1-1 gives the full variable domain: GAGVSQSPSNKVTEKGKDVELRCDPISGHTALYWYRQSLGQGLEFLIYFQGNSAPDKSGLPSDRFSAERTGGSVSTLTIQRTQQEDSAVYLCASSFNRANTEAFFGQGTRLTVV.

V gene TRBV4-1 combines with J gene TRBJ2-7, with D perhaps TRBD1 (5 bases). Germline values: CDR1 MGHRA, CDR2 YSYEKL. V lost 0 bases and J lost 0, with 9 bases in between. The CDR3 is made up of 15 amino acids. The CDR3 region is CASSQDRTSSYEQYF. For the CDR3, the DNA is TGCGCCAGCAGCCAAGACAGGACAAGCTCCTACGAGCAGTACTTC.

The gene calls are TRBV7-9 and TRBJ2-7; D is unresolved. CDR1 SEHNR and CDR2 FQNEAQ come from the germline V gene (reference sequence). Trimming took off 5 bases at V and 3 bases at J, with 5 bases between the two ends. The CDR3 is 11 residues long. CDR3 nucleotides: TGTGCCAGCAGCCCCAGCTACGAGCAGTACTTC. Its protein is CASSPSYEQYF.